This TCR beta chain was captured in a study of cytotoxic CD8 clonotypes in ibrutinib-treated CLL. CDR3 length equals 14 residues. From germline, CDR1 is SQVTM and CDR2 ANQGSEA. The V and J ends lost 0 bases and 4 bases respectively, with 13 bases between them. TCRdb's copy holds only in-frame clones and misses some; the assay was immunoSEQ multiplex PCR. The sample yields 50,000 to 60,000 clones, less than 90% seen once. The chain carries TRBV29-1 and TRBJ2-7, with D possibly matching TRBD2 (6 bases). The input for sequencing was PBMCs, taken after 24 months of ibrutinib treatment. The sequence came from a human donor with chronic lymphocytic leukemia. The CDR3 is CSVEDVGEAYEQYF. In DNA form, the CDR3 reads TGCAGCGTTGAAGATGTGGGGGAGGCGTACGAGCAGTACTTC.